This entry lists 21 T cell receptor beta chains sequenced from one sample in a study of cytomegalovirus exposure and HLA in healthy donors. It was with 60 Vbeta and 13 Jbeta primers that the PCR ran. Sequencing used immunoSEQ multiplex PCR; TCRdb keeps in-frame clones, though not all of them. Among around 210,000 clones listed, roughly 78% were seen once. Material for sequencing was PBMCs. The origin of the receptors is a boy younger than 18 in good health and CMV-seronegative.

V gene TRBV7-9 combines with J gene TRBJ2-3; tentative D call: TRBD2 (5 bases). With 5 bases removed from V and 4 bases from J, the gap between germline ends came to 10 bases. The CDR3 has 13 residues. The germline V gene encodes CDR1 SEHNR and CDR2 FQNEAQ (reference sequence). The CDR3 DNA is TGTGCCAGCAGCCGGGGATCCGCAGATACGCAGTATTTT. It is translated as CASSRGSADTQYF.

This chain uses TRBV5-4 with TRBJ1-3, with D possibly TRBD1 on 5 matching bases. V lost 4 bases to trimming and J lost 2 bases, with 10 bases between them. CDR1 and CDR2 (germline): SGHNT, YYREEE (reference sequence). The CDR3 runs 14 residues. Written as DNA, the CDR3 is TGTGCCAGCAGCCTGGACACTACTGGAAACACCATATATTTT. The encoded protein is CASSLDTTGNTIYF.

CDR3 in DNA: TGTGCCAGCAGCCCCAGGGTTTCCGGGGAGCTGTTTTTT. It translates to CASSPRVSGELFF. This chain connects TRBV7-2 to TRBJ2-2, with TRBD1 as a possible D gene (5 bases). This CDR3 region has 13 residues. The germline V gene encodes CDR1 SGHTA and CDR2 FQGNSA. Trimming stripped 5 bases from V and 6 bases from J, with 10 bases between.

The chain links TRBV30 to TRBJ1-5; 8 bases align to TRBD1. Looked up from germline, CDR1 is GTSNPN and CDR2 is SVGIG (reference sequence). V was clipped by 5 bases and J by 2 bases; unmatched bases: 2. This CDR3 is 13 amino acids long. The CDR3 DNA reads as TGTGCCTGGTCGGGACAGGGCAATCAGCCCCAGCATTTT. Protein product: CAWSGQGNQPQHF.

V and J are TRBV5-4 and TRBJ2-2; perhaps TRBD1 as D (6 bases). This CDR3 has 16 amino acids. Germline values: CDR1 SGHNT, CDR2 YYREEE (reference sequence). Trimming pared 3 bases from V and 6 bases from J, leaving 18 bases between. The CDR3 DNA reads as TGTGCCAGCAGCTCAACAGGGCCGGGTATTGCCGGGGAGCTGTTTTTT. It codes for CASSSTGPGIAGELFF.

CDR3 residues: CASSPLQETQYF. CDR3 sequence (DNA): TGTGCCAGCAGCCCCCTCCAAGAGACCCAGTACTTC. V gene TRBV7-9 combines with J gene TRBJ2-5, with D hard to call. The CDR3 loop spans 12 amino acids. V lost 5 bases to trimming and J lost 1 base, with 5 bases between them. Germline V gives CDR1 SEHNR, CDR2 FQNEAQ (reference sequence).

The gene calls are TRBV30 and TRBJ1-3; D remains unclear. Germline CDR1 and CDR2: GTSNPN and SVGIG (reference sequence). The CDR3 has 12 residues. V was trimmed by 2 bases and J by 8 bases, leaving 10 bases between them. CDR3 residues: CAWSFYEDTIYF. DNA for the CDR3: TGTGCCTGGAGTTTCTATGAAGACACCATATATTTT.

This clone was seen at least ten times. The V and J genes are TRBV19 and TRBJ1-3, with D hard to call. V was shortened by 3 bases and J by 0 bases, with 12 bases between the two germline ends. This CDR3 contains 16 residues. The germline V gene has CDR1 LNHDA and CDR2 SQIVND (reference sequence). CDR3 in amino acids: CASSMLATISGNTIYF. In DNA, the CDR3 is TGTGCCAGTAGTATGCTCGCCACAATCTCTGGAAACACCATATATTTT.

This chain joins TRBV6-5 and TRBJ1-1; TRBD1 matches at 9 bases. J was trimmed by 4 bases and V by 6 bases; bases with no gene match: 9. This CDR3 comprises 15 residues. Germline V gene sequence: CDR1 MNHEY, CDR2 SVGAGI. The CDR3 sequence: CASRTGTGRSTEAFF. The CDR3 DNA reads TGTGCCAGCAGAACCGGGACAGGGCGGAGCACTGAAGCTTTCTTT.

The chain carries TRBV6-4 and TRBJ1-4, with TRBD1 matching 8 bases. J gave up 7 bases and V 4 bases, and 8 bases lay outside the gene matches. There are 15 residues in the CDR3. The germline CDR1 and CDR2 sequences are MRHNA and SNTAGT. The CDR3 spells CASSARTGICEKLFF. Written as DNA, the CDR3 is TGTGCCAGCAGTGCCCGGACAGGGATATGTGAAAAACTGTTTTTT.

The chain recombines TRBV5-1 with TRBJ2-3; 9 bases are a match to TRBD2. Germline V gene lookup returns CDR1 SGHRS and CDR2 YFSETQ. The junction had 8 bases not matched to a gene; V was cut back by 1 base and J by 2 bases. CDR3 length: 17 amino acids. The CDR3 protein is CASSLMFLAGFTDTQYF. In nucleotides, the CDR3 is TGCGCCAGCAGCTTGATGTTTCTAGCGGGATTCACAGATACGCAGTATTTT.

This sequence joins TRBV7-6 and TRBJ2-7, with 9 bases aligning to TRBD1. V dropped 1 base and J dropped 4; count of bases not matched to a gene: 26. Germline CDR1 is SGHVS and CDR2 is FNYEAQ. The CDR3 is 22 residues long. The CDR3 sequence is CASSLDPPFGNIGTGILYEQYF. The CDR3 DNA sequence: TGTGCCAGCAGCTTAGATCCCCCCTTCGGAAACATCGGGACAGGGATTTTGTACGAGCAGTACTTC.

This chain links TRBV30 with TRBJ2-7, with 7 positions matching TRBD1. The CDR3 spans 12 residues. V shed 4 bases and J 6 bases; nucleotides not matched to a gene: 6. Germline-derived CDR1 and CDR2 are GTSNPN and SVGIG (reference sequence). The chain's CDR3 is CAWTDRVSEQYF. The CDR3 DNA reads TGTGCCTGGACCGACAGGGTAAGCGAGCAGTACTTC.

This chain links TRBV11-2 with TRBJ1-4; 8 positions match TRBD1. Per germline, CDR1 SGHAT and CDR2 FQNNGV. Trimming took 1 base from V and 5 from J; bases not matched to a gene: 6. This CDR3 is built from 16 residues. The CDR3 spells CASSLGGTGGNEKLFF. The CDR3 region has the DNA TGTGCCAGCAGCTTAGGGGGGACAGGCGGAAATGAAAAACTGTTTTTT. Variable domain in full (rest from reference TRBV11-2 and TRBJ1-4): EAGVAQSPRYKIIEKRQSVAFWCNPISGHATLYWYQQILGQGPKLLIQFQNNGVVDDSQLPKDRFSAERLKGVDSTLKIQPAKLEDSAVYLCASSLGGTGGNEKLFFGSGTQLSVL.

The chain couples TRBV5-4 to TRBJ2-5; 8 bases map to TRBD2. The CDR3 covers 14 residues. Trimming cost V 4 bases and J 10 bases; bases outside gene matches: 12. Germline CDR1 is SGHNT and CDR2 is YYREEE (reference sequence). The CDR3: CASSPRGGLEVQYF. The CDR3 coding sequence is TGTGCCAGCAGCCCTCGGGGGGGACTAGAGGTCCAGTACTTC. The complete variable domain, with remaining parts taken from reference TRBV5-4 and TRBJ2-5, reads ETGVTQSPTHLIKTRGQQVTLRCSSQSGHNTVSWYQQALGQGPQFIFQYYREEENGRGNFPPRFSGLQFPNYSSELNVNALELDDSALYLCASSPRGGLEVQYFGPGTRLLVL.

In this sample, this clone turned up once. The chain recombines TRBV9 with TRBJ1-1; TRBD1 is a possible D gene (6 bases). Trimming pared 0 bases from V and 6 bases from J, leaving 12 bases between. From germline, CDR1 is SGDLS and CDR2 YYNGEE. The CDR3 is 14 residues long. CDR3 sequence reads: CASSVGTGWAEAFF. CDR3 DNA: TGTGCCAGCAGCGTAGGAACAGGGTGGGCTGAAGCTTTCTTT.

A few counts support this clone. This rearrangement joins TRBV7-9 to TRBJ1-2; D might be TRBD1 (6 bases). V dropped 5 bases and J dropped 6 bases, with 19 bases sitting between them. The germline V gene encodes CDR1 SEHNR and CDR2 FQNEAQ (reference sequence). The CDR3 runs 15 residues. CDR3 loop: CASSRVPRGGHGYTF. Written as DNA, the CDR3 is TGTGCCAGCAGCCGAGTACCCAGGGGAGGGCATGGCTACACCTTC.

The J gene is TRBJ2-5, the V gene TRBV4-2, with D possibly matching TRBD1 (5 bases). Germline V CDR1 and CDR2: LGHNA, YNFKEQ. The V gene lost 4 bases and the J gene lost 4 bases, with 10 bases spanning the gap. The length of the CDR3 is 13 residues. Written as DNA, the CDR3 is TGTGCCAGCAGCCTGACAGAGGCAGAGACCCAGTACTTC. Amino acids: CASSLTEAETQYF.

V usage is TRBV4-1 and J usage is TRBJ2-7, with TRBD1 as a possible D gene (6 bases). There are 17 residues in the CDR3. Trimming left V 0 bases short and J 0 bases short, with 15 bases between. Germline loops: CDR1 MGHRA, CDR2 YSYEKL. CDR3 in amino acids: CASSQEKQGWGSYEQYF. The CDR3 coding sequence is TGCGCCAGCAGCCAAGAAAAACAGGGCTGGGGCTCCTACGAGCAGTACTTC.

This clone turned up a few times. V usage is TRBV15 and J usage is TRBJ2-3; D possibly corresponds to TRBD1 (6 bases). This CDR3 is 17 amino acids long. CDR1 and CDR2 from the germline V gene are LNHNV and YYDKDF (reference sequence). The V gene lost 5 bases and the J gene lost 6 bases, with 24 bases spanning the gap. The CDR3 DNA reads as TGTGCCACCAGCCCTAGGACACCGGGACATCGGCGGGATACGCAGTATTTT. Its translation is CATSPRTPGHRRDTQYF.

J is TRBJ1-1 and V is TRBV7-9; D unresolved. The germline gives CDR1 SEHNR, CDR2 FQNEAQ (reference sequence). The V gene lost 3 bases and the J gene lost 1 base, with 12 bases spanning the gap. This CDR3 region has 15 residues. CDR3 nucleotides: TGTGCCAGCAGCTTGAGGGTTCGGACGAACACTGAAGCTTTCTTT. This gives the protein CASSLRVRTNTEAFF.